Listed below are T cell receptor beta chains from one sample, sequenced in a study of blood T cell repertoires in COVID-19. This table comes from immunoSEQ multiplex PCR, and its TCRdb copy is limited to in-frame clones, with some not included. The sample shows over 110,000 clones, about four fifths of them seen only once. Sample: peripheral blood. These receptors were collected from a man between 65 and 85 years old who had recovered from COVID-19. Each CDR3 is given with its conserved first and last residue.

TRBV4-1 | CASSPLGGKPSYNEQFF
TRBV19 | CASSETEYEKLFF
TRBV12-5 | CASGPLTGGYTF
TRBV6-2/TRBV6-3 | CASSYPSSTGSSYEQYF
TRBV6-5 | CASSFASGSSYEQYF
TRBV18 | CASSGTSGPGDEQFF
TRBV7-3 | CASSLGTSGMAGELFF
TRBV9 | CASSQSGRAQETQYF
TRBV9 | CASSVEQGAADSNQPQHF
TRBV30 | CAWQTDYNSPLHF
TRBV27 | CASSFLGTSGRRQTQYF
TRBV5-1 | CASSLGATRTDTQYF
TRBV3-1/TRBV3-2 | CASSLGLAGRMQFF
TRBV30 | CAWSGIAGAVHEQYF
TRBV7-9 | CASSSAGLRGAQYF
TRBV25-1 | CASSTIGTTYPDTQYF
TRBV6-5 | CASSYLDTQYF
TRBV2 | CASSPGWAPRETQYF
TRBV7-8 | CASSSGLEETQYF
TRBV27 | CASSLGIQGAGELFF
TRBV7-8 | CASSLSSTSSYEQYF
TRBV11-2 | CASSYQWSYNEQFF